This T cell receptor (beta chain) was sequenced in a study of cytomegalovirus exposure and HLA in healthy donors. Background on the study: Drawn from HLA-typed donors, around 85 million unique TCRs were held in an early data release.

Of note for this clone: Antigen unknown.

Regarding the study as a whole: Previous analysis showed most TCR beta V segments were productive about 87% or about 30% of the time. In a later analysis, TCR beta V- and J-gene trimming showed a link to a missense DCLRE1C variant. The only immune exposure information that was available was CMV serostatus.

Use of 60 Vbeta and 13 Jbeta primers characterized the PCR. TCRdb keeps only in-frame clones here, not all; method: immunoSEQ multiplex PCR. The data show some 120,000 clones, about three quarters seen once. The V and J ends lost 1 base and 3 bases, in that order; junction bases with no gene match: 5. Germline V lookup: CDR1 SEHNR, CDR2 FQNEAQ (reference sequence). There are 15 residues in the CDR3. V gene TRBV7-9 combines with J gene TRBJ2-5; TRBD2 aligns across 7 bases. This sequence originates from a young man in good health and CMV-seronegative. Sequenced: PBMCs. The CDR3 DNA reads as TGTGCCAGCAGCTTAGTTCCAGGGAGGGAAGAGACCCAGTACTTC. Protein sequence: CASSLVPGREETQYF. Filled out from reference TRBV7-9 and TRBJ2-5, the complete variable domain reads DTGVSQNPRHKITKRGQNVTFRCDPISEHNRLYWYRQTLGQGPEFLTYFQNEAQLEKSRLLSDRFSAERPKGSFSTLEIQRTEQGDSAMYLCASSLVPGREETQYFGPGTRLLVL.